A single T cell receptor (beta chain) is shown here with its context. Its cognate antigen is unknown. The sample is drawn from a study of T-cell reconstitution after alpha-beta-depleted transplantation in children. Germline CDR1 LGHNA, CDR2 YNFKEQ. V was clipped by 2 bases and J by 4 bases, with 9 bases between them. The CDR3 totals 14 residues. Unique molecular identifiers tagged the TCRbeta library. TCRdb analysed the PCR reads with MiXCR anew, one entry per CDR3 protein. The table lists a few hundred thousand distinct CDR3 sequences, over 25% of them singletons. Whole-study findings and limits: When one year had passed after transplant, most T-cell counts and diversity came from newly produced T cells. By about two months after transplant, alpha-beta T cells reportedly arose from several hundred graft clones that had expanded. From surviving recipient T cells and thymic progenitors came the high day-60 TCRbeta diversity observed in some patients.

This TCR was sampled from a boy under two years old with Wiskott-Aldrich syndrome, due to receive a stem cell transplant. The sequencing used PBMCs, collected before TCRalphabeta/CD19-depleted stem cell transplant. The chain joins TRBV4-2 to TRBJ2-1; no reliable D call. The CDR3 sequence: CASSQTPGYNEQFF. As DNA, the CDR3 is TGTGCCAGCAGCCAAACGCCCGGGTACAATGAGCAGTTCTTC.